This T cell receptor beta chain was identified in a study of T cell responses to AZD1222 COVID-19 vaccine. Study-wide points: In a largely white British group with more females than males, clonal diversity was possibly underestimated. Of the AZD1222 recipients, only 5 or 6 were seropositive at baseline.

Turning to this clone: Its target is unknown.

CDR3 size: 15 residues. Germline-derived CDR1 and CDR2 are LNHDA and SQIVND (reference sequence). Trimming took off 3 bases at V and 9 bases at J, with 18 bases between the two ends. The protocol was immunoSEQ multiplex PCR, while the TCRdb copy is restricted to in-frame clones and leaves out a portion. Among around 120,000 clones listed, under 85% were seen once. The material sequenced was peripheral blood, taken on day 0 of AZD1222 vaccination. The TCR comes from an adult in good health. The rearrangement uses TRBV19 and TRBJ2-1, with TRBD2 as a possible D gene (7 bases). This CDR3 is CASSIRGGAPSEQFF. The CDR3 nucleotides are TGTGCCAGTAGTATCCGAGGGGGGGCCCCGAGTGAGCAGTTCTTC. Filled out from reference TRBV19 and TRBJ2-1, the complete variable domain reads DGGITQSPKYLFRKEGQNVTLSCEQNLNHDAMYWYRQDPGQGLRLIYYSQIVNDFQKGDIAEGYSVSREKKESFPLTVTSAQKNPTAFYLCASSIRGGAPSEQFFGPGTRLTVL.